Listed here are 4 T cell receptor beta chains from one sample, sequenced in a study of control samples from healthy donors and cancer patients. The data were produced by immunoSEQ multiplex PCR, yet TCRdb's version contains in-frame clones alone and is incomplete. The profile shows over 200,000 clones, about four fifths of them singletons. Sample: PBMCs. The receptors shown here come from a woman in her sixties with lung cancer.

The rearrangement joins TRBV5-1 to TRBJ1-2; D not certain. V lost 2 bases, J lost 7 bases, and 12 bases lay in between. The CDR3 extends over 13 amino acids. Germline V gene lookup returns CDR1 SGHRS and CDR2 YFSETQ. In DNA, the CDR3 is TGCGCCAGCAGCTTTGGGCGGACGATTGGCTACACCTTC. Protein sequence: CASSFGRTIGYTF.

This clone was counted a single time. This rearrangement joins TRBV7-9 to TRBJ2-7; 7 bases agree with TRBD2. Germline V gene data show CDR1 as SEHNR and CDR2 as FQNEAQ (reference sequence). CDR3 length equals 14 residues. Trimming at V came to 0 bases and at J to 2 bases, leaving 1 base not matched to a gene. As DNA, the CDR3 is TGTGCCAGCAGCTTAGCGGGGGGGACCTACGAGCAGTACTTC. Translated: CASSLAGGTYEQYF.

V gene TRBV18 combines with J gene TRBJ2-1, with 10 bases aligning to TRBD2. V shed 5 bases and J 6 bases; nucleotides not matched to a gene: 7. This CDR3 has 15 residues. From germline, CDR1 is KGHSH and CDR2 LQKENI. The CDR3 protein is CASSLIAGGGNEQFF. Written as DNA, the CDR3 is TGTGCCAGCTCATTAATAGCGGGAGGAGGCAATGAGCAGTTCTTC.

The gene calls are TRBV7-9 and TRBJ2-7; the D is unclear. V lost 1 base to trimming and J lost 0 bases, with 7 bases between them. CDR1 is SEHNR, CDR2 FQNEAQ, per germline (reference sequence). CDR3 size: 14 residues. The DNA for the CDR3 is TGTGCCAGCAGCTTAGTCCAGAGCTCCTACGAGCAGTACTTC. Its translation is CASSLVQSSYEQYF.